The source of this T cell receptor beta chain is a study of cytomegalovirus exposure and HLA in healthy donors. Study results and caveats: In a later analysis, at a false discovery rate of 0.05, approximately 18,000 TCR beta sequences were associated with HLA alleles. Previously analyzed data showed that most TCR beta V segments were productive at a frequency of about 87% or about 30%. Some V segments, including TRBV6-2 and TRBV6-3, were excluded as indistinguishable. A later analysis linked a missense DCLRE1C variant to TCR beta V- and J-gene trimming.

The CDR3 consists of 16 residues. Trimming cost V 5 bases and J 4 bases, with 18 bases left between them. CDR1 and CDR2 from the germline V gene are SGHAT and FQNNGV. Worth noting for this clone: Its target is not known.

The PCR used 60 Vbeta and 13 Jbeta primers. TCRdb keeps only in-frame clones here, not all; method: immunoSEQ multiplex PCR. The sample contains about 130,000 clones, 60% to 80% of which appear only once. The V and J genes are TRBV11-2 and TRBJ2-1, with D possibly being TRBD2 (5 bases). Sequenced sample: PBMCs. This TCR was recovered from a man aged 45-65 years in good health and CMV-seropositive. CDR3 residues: CASSQHSGRTYNEQFF. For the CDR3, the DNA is TGTGCCAGCAGCCAGCACAGCGGACGAACGTACAATGAGCAGTTCTTC.